Sequencing of this T cell receptor beta chain was carried out in a study of T-cell reconstitution after alpha-beta-depleted transplantation in children (dated by TCRdb to the mid-2010s). Some background on the complete study: The study quantitatively tracked T-cell immune reconstitution after TCRalphabeta/CD19-depleted allogeneic hematopoietic cell transplantation in children using TCR repertoire profiling. What the research found in general, with its limitations: The apparently early alphabetaT-cell count recovery about two months after transplant was reportedly dependent on only several hundred rapidly expanded clones derived from non-depleted graft cells. Over the following months the frequencies of hyperexpanded clones went down, and after one year T-cell counts and TCRbeta diversity were mostly credited to newly produced T cells. In some patients, the high TCRbeta diversity seen at day 60 was put down to recipient T cells and intrathymic progenitors that had survived conditioning.

The sample's treatment or condition label, decoded: allogeneic hematopoietic cell transplantation with graft depleted of TCRalphabeta T cells and CD19 B cells. The children who served as transplant recipients had been given grafts of TCRalphabeta/CD19-depleted allogeneic hematopoietic cells. This clonotype was counted ten times or more. This clone's antigen is unknown. Per-base qualities were not stored, and no clone one base away is much larger. Library method: PCR. This sample was sequenced with an Illumina HiSeq 2500. Molecular barcoding was employed in the preparation of TCR libraries, with unique molecular identifiers being used to normalize TCRbeta repertoire quantification. The raw public reads went through TCRdb reprocessing: fastp at Q25, MiXCR clone calling, in-frame beta chains kept. Under each unique CDR3 protein, matching rows form one entry showing the most common genes and DNA. Present in this sample are almost 500,000 distinct CDR3 sequences, roughly a tenth of which were seen just once. The ten largest clones represent 2% to 2.5% of the sample.

The receptor was derived from a child aged 2-15 years with inherited bone marrow failure, due to receive a stem cell transplant. The material was PBMCs, obtained before TCRalphabeta/CD19-depleted stem cell transplant.

The DNA sequence is as follows: TGTGCCAGCAGTTTATTGCCGCGGGACAGGATCCCCTACGAGCAGTACTTC. Its protein product is CASSLLPRDRIPYEQYF. The V gene is TRBV27 and the J gene is TRBJ2-7; the central 8 bases match TRBD1. The germline V gene (reference sequence) specifies MNHEY as CDR1 and SMNVEV as CDR2. There are 17 amino acids in the CDR3, from cysteine to phenylalanine inclusive. Only CDR3 DNA is held: 51 bases, read in frame from base 1. Relative to germline, V is missing 1 base and J is missing 2 bases, with 10 bases of the junction outside any gene match.